These T cell receptor beta chains were read from a single sample in a study of spatial heterogeneity in lung cancer. From the 5' RACE reads, TCRdb called clonotypes with MiXCR, one entry per CDR3 protein. Among 14,000 or so distinct CDR3 sequences, 4.7% were seen once, and the ten largest hold approximately 20%. The source material was lung tumor tissue, sampled at surgery. The receptors here all came from a female donor with early-stage non-small cell lung cancer. Both conserved end residues are part of each CDR3. A D gene is named only where the DNA matches it firmly. Part of the rows lack a size; the others show once, few, many or a class for expanded clones.

d_gene	len	v_gene	j_gene	abundance	CDR3nt	CDR3aa
TRBD2	16	TRBV5-8	TRBJ2-1	many	TGTGCCAGCAGCTTGGGGCCGGGACTAGCCCCAAATGAGCAGTTCTTC	CASSLGPGLAPNEQFF
TRBD1	15	TRBV6-5	TRBJ2-1	once	TGTGCCAGCAGTTTGTCGGCAGGGGGCTTCAATGAGCAGTTCTTC	CASSLSAGGFNEQFF
-	15	TRBV20-1	TRBJ2-1	-	TGCAGTGCTAGAGATCCCGGCCAGGGCGCGAATGAGCAGTTCTTC	CSARDPGQGANEQFF
-	13	TRBV28	TRBJ1-1	many	TGTGCCAGCACCCAAGGGGGGGGTACTGAAGCTTTCTTT	CASTQGGGTEAFF
-	17	TRBV28	TRBJ1-4	many	TGTGCCAGCATCCCGGGACGGATGGAGCAAGCTAATGAAAAACTGTTTTTT	CASIPGRMEQANEKLFF
-	15	TRBV18	TRBJ1-1	-	TGTGCCAGCTCACCCGTCGGGAGTGACGACACTGAAGCTTTCTTT	CASSPVGSDDTEAFF
TRBD1	16	TRBV12-3/TRBV12-4	TRBJ1-1	many	TGTGCCAGCAGTTTATCCCGGGGACAGCCAAACACTGAAGCTTTCTTT	CASSLSRGQPNTEAFF
-	16	TRBV10-3	TRBJ1-3	many	TGTGCTATCGGGATGGTCGGAGGGCCTGAAGGGAACACCATATATTTT	CAIGMVGGPEGNTIYF
-	15	TRBV5-1	TRBJ2-5	many	TGCGCCAGCAGCCGGAATCCCCAGGGCCAAGAGACCCAGTACTTC	CASSRNPQGQETQYF
TRBD1	15	TRBV3-1	TRBJ1-5	once	TGTGCCAGCAGCCAGGGGACAGGGGATAATCAGCCCCAGCATTTT	CASSQGTGDNQPQHF
-	14	TRBV18	TRBJ2-7	many	TGTGCCAGCTCACCTGGCCCGGGCTCCTACGAGCAGTACTTC	CASSPGPGSYEQYF
TRBD1	14	TRBV5-5	TRBJ2-7	many	TGTGCCAGCAGGAGGACAGGCAGCTCCTACGAGCAGTACTTC	CASRRTGSSYEQYF
-	13	TRBV20-1	TRBJ1-4	many	TGCAGTGCTACCGTTGACAGTGGCGAAAAACTGTTTTTT	CSATVDSGEKLFF
TRBD1	15	TRBV28	TRBJ2-5	many	TGTGCCAGCAGTCCGAGACAGGGGGAACGAGAGACCCAGTACTTC	CASSPRQGERETQYF
-	15	TRBV19	TRBJ1-6	many	TGTGCCAGTAGAACCTTAGGCGCGGGGGATTCACCCCTCCACTTT	CASRTLGAGDSPLHF
TRBD1	15	TRBV5-5	TRBJ1-3	many	TGTGCCAGCAGCTTGGGACAGGGTCGGGGAAACACCATATATTTT	CASSLGQGRGNTIYF
TRBD1	15	TRBV7-8	TRBJ2-7	many	TGTGCCAGCAGCCCTAGGACAGGGGCGACCTACGAGCAGTACTTC	CASSPRTGATYEQYF
-	13	TRBV24-1	TRBJ2-3	medium-sized	TGTGCCACCAGTGACCCTTCTACAGATACGCAGTATTTT	CATSDPSTDTQYF
-	13	TRBV5-1	TRBJ2-1	many	TGCGCCAGCAGCTCGGAAATCCCCGGTGAGCAGTTCTTC	CASSSEIPGEQFF
-	13	TRBV5-1	TRBJ2-5	many	TGCGCCAGCAGCTCCCTGTACCAAGAGACCCAGTACTTC	CASSSLYQETQYF
-	15	TRBV4-3	TRBJ1-2	many	TGCGCCAGCAGCCAAACGACGCGGACCGTGAGTGGCTACACCTTC	CASSQTTRTVSGYTF
-	14	TRBV20-1	TRBJ1-2	many	TGCAGTGCTCTGCCCATCGGGACCGAGTCAGGCTACACCTTC	CSALPIGTESGYTF
-	12	TRBV6-1	TRBJ1-1	many	TGTGCCAGCAGTACCAGACAGATTGAAGCTTTCTTT	CASSTRQIEAFF
-	14	TRBV11-2	TRBJ1-3	many	TGTGCCAGCAGTTCAGGGGTCTCTGGAAACACCATATATTTT	CASSSGVSGNTIYF
-	14	TRBV5-4	TRBJ1-1	many	TGTGCCAGCAGCTTACCGAGATTGAACACTGAAGCTTTCTTT	CASSLPRLNTEAFF
TRBD2	16	TRBV6-5	TRBJ2-1	few	TGTGCCAGCAGCGGCCAGCGGGGGGGTTTCCACAATGAGCAGTTCTTC	CASSGQRGGFHNEQFF
-	15	TRBV7-2	TRBJ1-4	many	TGTGCCAGCAGCTCGACAGGCTGGACTAATGAAAAACTGTTTTTT	CASSSTGWTNEKLFF
-	14	TRBV2	TRBJ1-4	many	TGTGCCAGCACCAGACTAGGAACTAATGAAAAACTGTTTTTT	CASTRLGTNEKLFF
TRBD2	15	TRBV4-1	TRBJ2-5	few	TGCGCCAGCAGCCGACCTAGCGGGGGCGGTGAGACCCAGTACTTC	CASSRPSGGGETQYF
TRBD1	18	TRBV5-1	TRBJ1-4	many	TGCGCCAGCAGCTTCGGAGGGACAGTGGGATCAACTAATGAAAAACTGTTTTTT	CASSFGGTVGSTNEKLFF
-	14	TRBV12-3/TRBV12-4	TRBJ1-3	many	TGTGCCAGCAGTCAAGCGACAGTTCGAAACACCATATATTTT	CASSQATVRNTIYF
TRBD1	14	TRBV7-2	TRBJ1-5	many	TGTGCCAGCAGCTTAGTCAGGGGACAGCAGCTCCAGCATTTT	CASSLVRGQQLQHF
TRBD1	14	TRBV5-1	TRBJ1-6	few	TGCGCCAGCAGCTCCAGCCGGGACAGGTCTGTTCTCCACTTT	CASSSSRDRSVLHF
TRBD2	16	TRBV20-1	TRBJ2-3	many	TGCAGTGCCCCGCTGGCTAGCGGGGGAATCACAGATACGCAGTATTTT	CSAPLASGGITDTQYF
-	15	TRBV5-5	TRBJ1-3	many	TGTGCCAGCAGCTTTCAGTTACTCTCTGGAAACACCATATATTTT	CASSFQLLSGNTIYF
TRBD2	15	TRBV7-2	TRBJ2-3	few	TGTGCCAGCAGCTTGAGAAGCGGGGGGTCAGATACGCAGTATTTT	CASSLRSGGSDTQYF
-	17	TRBV7-7	TRBJ1-1	many	TGTGCCAGCAGCCATCTTTCCCGTGTGAGGAAAAACACTGAAGCTTTCTTT	CASSHLSRVRKNTEAFF
-	15	TRBV5-6	TRBJ2-5	medium-sized	TGTGCCAGCACCCGCCTAGAGAAAAGTCAAGAGACCCAGTACTTC	CASTRLEKSQETQYF
TRBD2	15	TRBV7-2	TRBJ2-3	many	TGTGCCAGCAGCTTAGGATCGGTAGCGGGGCCACGTTTGTATTTT	CASSLGSVAGPRLYF
TRBD2	16	TRBV6-2/TRBV6-3	TRBJ2-5	many	TGTGCCAGCAGTTACTCGACTAGCGGGGGGGACGAGACCCAGTACTTC	CASSYSTSGGDETQYF
-	14	TRBV5-4	TRBJ1-6	medium-sized	TGTGCCAGCAGCTTATCCGGCTATAATTCACCCCTCCACTTT	CASSLSGYNSPLHF
-	18	TRBV21-1	TRBJ2-1	few	TGTGCCAGCAGCTCAATGGGACTAGCGGGGGGTAGAGGCAATGAGCAGTTCTTC	CASSSMGLAGGRGNEQFF
-	10	TRBV6-5	TRBJ2-5	many	TGTGCCAGCGCCAGGGAGACCCAGTACTTC	CASARETQYF
-	12	TRBV29-1	TRBJ2-5	many	TGCAGCGTTTCACAGGGAGCGGAGACCCAGTACTTC	CSVSQGAETQYF
-	11	TRBV6-5	TRBJ1-1	many	TGTGCCAGCAGTTACGGATGGGGAGCTTTCTTT	CASSYGWGAFF
-	15	TRBV12-5	TRBJ1-5	many	TGTGCTAGTGGTTTAGGGACGTCATTAAATCAGCCCCAGCATTTT	CASGLGTSLNQPQHF
-	13	TRBV5-5	TRBJ2-5	-	TGTGCCAGCAGCTTAGAAGGAAAAGAGACCCAGTACTTC	CASSLEGKETQYF
-	14	TRBV5-1	TRBJ1-6	many	TGCGCCAGCAGCTTGGGGGAATTCTATTCACCCCTCCACTTT	CASSLGEFYSPLHF
-	13	TRBV12-3/TRBV12-4	TRBJ2-2	many	TGTGCCAGCAGTTTACTGGGGCCCGGGGAGCTGTTTTTT	CASSLLGPGELFF
TRBD2	14	TRBV14	TRBJ2-7	many	TGTGCCAGCAGCCATGGGCGGGGGGGCCGCGAGCAGTACTTC	CASSHGRGGREQYF
-	15	TRBV12-3/TRBV12-4	TRBJ2-2	many	TGTGCCAGCCCCCTAGGCGGTTCGAACACCGGGGAGCTGTTTTTT	CASPLGGSNTGELFF